What follows are 26 T cell receptor beta chains derived from one specimen sequenced in a study of cytomegalovirus exposure and HLA in healthy donors. Both 60 Vbeta primers and 13 Jbeta primers went into the PCR. Clones were read by immunoSEQ multiplex PCR, and TCRdb kept only the in-frame ones, dropping some. This table has about 91,000 clones, approximately 90% appearing once. The sequenced sample consisted of PBMCs. All receptors come from a man younger than 35 in good health and CMV-seronegative.

The chain carries TRBV7-2 and TRBJ2-7; 8 nucleotides line up with TRBD1. Germline lookup yields CDR1 SGHTA and CDR2 FQGNSA. CDR3 length equals 15 residues. The ends lost 2 bases at V and 2 bases at J; junction bases unmatched: 5. This chain's CDR3 is CASSLMGQATYEQYF. The DNA for the CDR3 is TGTGCCAGCAGCTTAATGGGACAGGCAACCTACGAGCAGTACTTC. The whole variable domain, filled in from reference TRBV7-2 and TRBJ2-7, reads GAGVSQSPSNKVTEKGKDVELRCDPISGHTALYWYRQSLGQGLEFLIYFQGNSAPDKSGLPSDRFSAERTGGSVSTLTIQRTQQEDSAVYLCASSLMGQATYEQYFGPGTRLTVT.

The chain is built from TRBV11-2 and TRBJ1-3; D unclear. The CDR3 consists of 16 residues. V lost 1 base and J 0 bases, leaving 10 bases between the germline ends. Germline-derived CDR1 and CDR2 are SGHAT and FQNNGV. CDR3 in amino acids: CASSLVFSVSGNTIYF. CDR3 bases: TGTGCCAGCAGCTTAGTATTTAGCGTCTCTGGAAACACCATATATTTT.

The V call is TRBV27, the J call TRBJ1-6; the match to TRBD1 covers 7 bases. The CDR3 consists of 15 residues. J was trimmed by 10 bases and V by 6 bases; bases with no gene match: 12. CDR1 and CDR2 from the germline V gene are MNHEY and SMNVEV (reference sequence). In nucleotides, the CDR3 is TGTGCCAGCAGCGCACAGGGGACCAAGGGCTCACCCCTCCACTTT. It codes for CASSAQGTKGSPLHF.

The V gene is TRBV7-9, the J gene TRBJ2-7; tentative D call: TRBD1 (5 bases). The V end was cut by 0 bases, the J end by 2 bases, with 8 bases between. The CDR3 is 14 residues long. The germline V gene encodes CDR1 SEHNR and CDR2 FQNEAQ (reference sequence). DNA for the CDR3: TGTGCCAGCAGCTTAGCGATAGGGGCCTACGAGCAGTACTTC. Amino acids: CASSLAIGAYEQYF.

J is TRBJ2-7 and V is TRBV5-6; 8 bases agree with TRBD1. The CDR3 contains 12 residues. Trimming took 4 bases from V and 8 from J; bases not matched to a gene: 5. The V gene's germline CDR1 is SGHDT and CDR2 YYEEEE. In DNA form, the CDR3 reads TGTGCCAGCAGCCGGGGGACAGGCCAGCAGTACTTC. This gives the protein CASSRGTGQQYF.

This clone was counted once. The chain recombines TRBV27 with TRBJ2-7; no reliable D call. V lost 2 bases and J 0 bases, leaving 14 bases between the germline ends. This CDR3 is built from 16 residues. Germline CDR1 MNHEY, CDR2 SMNVEV (reference sequence). CDR3 residues: CASSLVVARSSYEQYF. The CDR3 nucleotides are TGTGCCAGCAGTTTAGTCGTGGCCAGGTCCTCCTACGAGCAGTACTTC.

The genes are TRBV7-3 and TRBJ2-3; 7 bases align to TRBD2. Germline CDR1 is SGHTA and CDR2 is FQGTGA. The CDR3 has 22 residues. Losses at the gene ends were 5 bases for V and 1 base for J; bases not matched to a gene: 27. CDR3 sequence reads: CASSPGLKGRWNSGYGTDTQYF. DNA of the CDR3: TGTGCCAGCAGCCCGGGACTAAAAGGGAGGTGGAATAGTGGGTACGGCACAGATACGCAGTATTTT.

The chain links TRBV30 to TRBJ2-1; 13 nucleotides match TRBD2. Germline V gene sequence: CDR1 GTSNPN, CDR2 SVGIG (reference sequence). Unmatched junction bases numbered 9, after V lost 7 bases and J lost 9 bases. This CDR3 is built from 14 residues. CDR3 DNA sequence: TGTGCCTTACTAGCGGGAGGGTTAATAAGTGAGCAGTTCTTC. Translating gives CALLAGGLISEQFF.

The chain has TRBV28 and TRBJ2-2; D not certain. V gave up 3 bases and J gave up 7 bases, with 18 bases separating them. CDR3 size: 16 residues. Germline-derived CDR1 and CDR2 are MDHEN and SYDVKM. The CDR3 DNA reads TGTGCCAGCAGTTTTCCGGTGAGGATGCGTGGCGGGGAGCTGTTTTTT. Amino acids: CASSFPVRMRGGELFF.

This chain connects TRBV7-9 to TRBJ2-1; D is ambiguous. V lost 10 bases to trimming and J lost 5 bases, with 12 bases between them. Per the germline V gene, CDR1 is SEHNR and CDR2 is FQNEAQ (reference sequence). This CDR3 region has 12 residues. The CDR3 bases are TGTGCCAACACCCCCACCAACAATGAGCAGTTCTTC. Amino acids: CANTPTNNEQFF.

The gene calls are TRBV9 and TRBJ2-5, with D possibly being TRBD2 (5 bases). CDR3 size: 16 residues. The V end was cut by 0 bases, the J end by 2 bases, with 14 bases between. Germline V gene data show CDR1 as SGDLS and CDR2 as YYNGEE. The chain's CDR3 is CASSVGASSGQETQYF. The CDR3 DNA reads as TGTGCCAGCAGCGTAGGGGCCAGTTCGGGGCAAGAGACCCAGTACTTC.

The chain uses TRBV5-4 and TRBJ2-3; D gene ambiguous. The CDR3 extends over 13 amino acids. The V gene lost 0 bases and the J gene lost 8 bases, with 10 bases spanning the gap. Germline V gene data show CDR1 as SGHNT and CDR2 as YYREEE (reference sequence). The CDR3 region has the DNA TGTGCCAGCAGCTTGGTCGGGTCCGGTACGCAGTATTTT. Translation gives CASSLVGSGTQYF.

The chain couples TRBV14 to TRBJ2-7, with D possibly TRBD2 on 6 matching bases. This CDR3 spans 15 amino acids. V was cut by 4 bases and J by 3 bases, with 16 bases left in between. CDR1 is SGHDN, CDR2 FVKESK, per germline. CDR3 nucleotides: TGTGCCAGCAGCCTATGGGACTCCCGTTTCTACGAGCAGTACTTC. Its translation: CASSLWDSRFYEQYF.

The chain joins TRBV11-2 to TRBJ2-7; 7 nucleotides line up with TRBD1. The CDR3 is 12 residues long. V shed 5 bases and J 12 bases; nucleotides not matched to a gene: 10. The germline gives CDR1 SGHAT, CDR2 FQNNGV. Written as DNA, the CDR3 is TGTGCCAGCAGCCACCGACAGGGCCCGCGGTACTTC. This encodes CASSHRQGPRYF.

The CDR3 region has the DNA TGTGCCAGCAGCTCTAACCCACTAGCGGGAGATACCTACAATGAGCAGTTCTTC. The encoded protein is CASSSNPLAGDTYNEQFF. The rearrangement joins TRBV7-3 to TRBJ2-1; 11 bases line up with TRBD2. This CDR3 region has 18 residues. With 4 bases clipped from V and 2 bases from J, the junction kept 10 bases outside the gene matches. Per germline, CDR1 SGHTA and CDR2 FQGTGA.

The J gene is TRBJ1-1, the V gene TRBV6-6; D not certain. This CDR3 region has 12 residues. The V and J ends lost 5 bases and 0 bases respectively, with 4 bases between them. Germline values: CDR1 MNHNY, CDR2 SVGAGI (reference sequence). In nucleotides, the CDR3 is TGTGCCAGCAGTCCCATGAACACTGAAGCTTTCTTT. The encoded protein is CASSPMNTEAFF.

The chain uses TRBV10-3 and TRBJ2-7; 7 bases match TRBD1. There are 15 residues in the CDR3. Trimming at V came to 0 bases and at J to 8 bases, leaving 10 bases not matched to a gene. Germline V gene lookup returns CDR1 ENHRY and CDR2 SYGVKD. CDR3 nucleotides: TGTGCCATCAGTGAGTCGGGTCAGGGGGAGATGAAGCAGTACTTC. It yields the protein CAISESGQGEMKQYF.

The rearrangement joins TRBV5-1 to TRBJ2-7; TRBD2 agrees at 8 bases. V shed 4 bases and J 4 bases; nucleotides not matched to a gene: 10. The CDR3 is 15 residues long. Germline loops: CDR1 SGHRS, CDR2 YFSETQ. CDR3 in amino acids: CASSPSGSRDYEQYF. Here the CDR3 DNA reads TGCGCCAGCAGCCCGAGCGGGAGTCGGGATTACGAGCAGTACTTC.

J is TRBJ1-5 and V is TRBV2, with TRBD1 as a possible D gene (5 bases). CDR3 size: 15 residues. Germline-derived CDR1 and CDR2 are SNHLY and FYNNEI. Between the trimmed V and J ends, which lost 6 bases and 2 bases, there was a span of 14 bases. The CDR3 sequence: CASRAEGTGNQPQHF. The CDR3 region has the DNA TGTGCCAGCAGGGCTGAGGGGACTGGCAATCAGCCCCAGCATTTT. Full variable domain (missing parts from reference TRBV2 and TRBJ1-5): EPEVTQTPSHQVTQMGQEVILRCVPISNHLYFYWYRQILGQKVEFLVSFYNNEISEKSEIFDDQFSVERPDGSNFTLKIRSTKLEDSAMYFCASRAEGTGNQPQHFGDGTRLSIL.

The V call is TRBV7-9, the J call TRBJ2-3, with D hard to call. The CDR3 contains 17 residues. The ends were cut back, 5 bases at V and 5 bases at J, with 23 bases in the middle. Germline V gives CDR1 SEHNR, CDR2 FQNEAQ (reference sequence). CDR3 in amino acids: CASSTARSTFSLDTQYF. The CDR3 coding sequence is TGTGCCAGCAGCACCGCACGTAGCACATTTAGTTTAGATACGCAGTATTTT.

This chain joins TRBV28 and TRBJ1-1; 10 bases fit TRBD1. After removal of 9 bases from V and 1 base from J, the junction contained 2 bases not matched to a gene. Germline CDR1 is MDHEN and CDR2 is SYDVKM. This CDR3 has 13 residues. In nucleotides, the CDR3 is TGTGCCAGTTGGGACAGGGGGAACACTGAAGCTTTCTTT. Translating it yields CASWDRGNTEAFF.

The rearrangement joins TRBV29-1 to TRBJ2-6; 7 bases match TRBD1. Germline V gives CDR1 SQVTM, CDR2 ANQGSEA. The length of the CDR3 is 17 residues. The J segment lost 0 bases and the V segment lost 3 bases, leaving 8 bases of the junction unmatched. The CDR3 DNA reads as TGCAGCGTTGACGACAGGGACCCCATCTCTGGGGCCAACGTCCTGACTTTC. This gives the protein CSVDDRDPISGANVLTF.

The V gene is TRBV5-1, the J gene TRBJ2-5; the D gene is possibly TRBD2 (5 bases). V gave up 4 bases and J gave up 7 bases, with 11 bases separating them. Germline V gives CDR1 SGHRS, CDR2 YFSETQ. The CDR3 extends over 12 amino acids. The CDR3 reads CASSDLEGTQYF. In DNA, the CDR3 is TGCGCCAGCAGCGACCTAGAGGGGACCCAGTACTTC.

The CDR3 sequence is CASTLGSLSDTQYF. The DNA for the CDR3 is TGTGCCAGCACCTTGGGGAGTCTATCGGATACGCAGTATTTT. This rearrangement joins TRBV28 to TRBJ2-3; D is perhaps TRBD2 (5 bases). V was pared by 7 bases and J by 6 bases, with 17 bases between. This CDR3 is 14 amino acids long. CDR1 is MDHEN and CDR2 is SYDVKM in the germline V gene.

V and J are TRBV5-5 and TRBJ2-7, with D possibly TRBD2 on 6 matching bases. V lost 4 bases and J 2 bases, leaving 16 bases between the germline ends. There are 15 residues in the CDR3. Germline V gives CDR1 SGHKS, CDR2 YYEKEE (reference sequence). CDR3 region: CASSENAGPTYEQYF. CDR3 sequence (DNA): TGTGCCAGCAGCGAGAACGCGGGGCCCACCTACGAGCAGTACTTC.

The chain has TRBV7-9 and TRBJ1-2, with 8 bases identical to TRBD1. Looked up from germline, CDR1 is SEHNR and CDR2 is FQNEAQ (reference sequence). The CDR3 loop spans 18 amino acids. With 5 bases clipped from V and 7 bases from J, the junction kept 21 bases outside the gene matches. CDR3 DNA sequence: TGTGCCAGCAGCACCTCGGGTGGGACAGGACATGCTTGGGGTGGCTACACCTTC. This translates into CASSTSGGTGHAWGGYTF. Full variable domain (rest looked up from reference TRBV7-9 and TRBJ1-2): DTGVSQNPRHKITKRGQNVTFRCDPISEHNRLYWYRQTLGQGPEFLTYFQNEAQLEKSRLLSDRFSAERPKGSFSTLEIQRTEQGDSAMYLCASSTSGGTGHAWGGYTFGSGTRLTVV.